Below, one TCR beta chain is given with its context. This sample was taken from a study of graft-versus-host responses after intestinal transplantation. Study information: The recipients all started with anti-thymocyte globulin induction and then took tacrolimus and steroids for 3 to 4 years.

Sequencing used immunoSEQ multiplex PCR; TCRdb keeps in-frame clones, though not all of them. The data contain 35,000 to 45,000 clones, approximately 95% of them singletons. The germline V gene encodes CDR1 MDHEN and CDR2 SYDVKM. J lost 1 base, V lost 5 bases, and 6 bases had no gene match. The length of the CDR3 is 15 residues. This chain joins TRBV28 and TRBJ2-7; 9 bases agree with TRBD1. Sequences were derived from PBMCs, sampled less than 750 days after intestinal transplantation. This receptor was taken from a human patient who received an intestinal transplant, so some T cells may come from the graft donor. The CDR3 coding sequence is TGTGCCAGCAGTACGCTGACAGGGGGTTCCTACGAGCAGTACTTC. Translation: CASSTLTGGSYEQYF.